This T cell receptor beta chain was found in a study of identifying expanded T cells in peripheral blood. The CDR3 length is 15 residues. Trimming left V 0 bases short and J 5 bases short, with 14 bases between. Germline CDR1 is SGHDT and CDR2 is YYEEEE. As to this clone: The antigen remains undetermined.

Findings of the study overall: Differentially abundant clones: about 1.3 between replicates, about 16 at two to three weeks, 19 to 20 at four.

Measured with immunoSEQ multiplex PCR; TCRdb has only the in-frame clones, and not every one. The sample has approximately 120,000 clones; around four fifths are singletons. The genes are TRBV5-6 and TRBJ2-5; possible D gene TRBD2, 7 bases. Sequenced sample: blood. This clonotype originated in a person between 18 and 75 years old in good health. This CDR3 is CASSLAWGGRETQYF. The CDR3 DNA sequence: TGTGCCAGCAGCTTGGCCTGGGGGGGCCGGGAGACCCAGTACTTC.